This entry features one TCR beta chain sequence. Antigen unknown. This specimen comes from a study of T cell clusters in autoimmune cytopenias. Study as a whole: A median of about 54,000 TRB reads per sample yielded a median around 2,500 distinct clonotypes. Broader study findings: TRB repertoire shifts in secondary cytopenia and chronic lymphocytic leukemia mostly reflected lymphoma, not autoimmunity.

Germline CDR1 is LNHDA and CDR2 is SQIVND (reference sequence). CDR3 length equals 17 residues. TRB rearrangements were amplified by touch-down multiplex PCR with mixed TRB-A/B primers. TCRdb reworked the multiplex PCR reads into one entry per CDR3 protein, no DNA. The repertoire shows under 13,000 distinct CDR3 sequences; the top ten hold approximately 31%. Tens of thousands of genome equivalents of blood DNA were amplified for TRB. These same records also appear under a second study, on T cell repertoires in aging, cancer and after chemotherapy. That report adds: Across the chemotherapy interval, each cancer cohort showed higher median generation probability, suggesting thymic rebound. Immunological memory after chemotherapy cannot be judged from the repertoire data.

The sample taken for sequencing was peripheral blood. The chain links TRBV19 to TRBJ1-5; TCRdb picks TRBD1, but there is no DNA to check that call. The TCR comes from a human donor in good health. The CDR3 reads CASSTSTGEYSNQPQHF.